These T cell receptor beta chains were read from a single sample in a study of OX40 agonist ivuxolimab in advanced cancers. TCRdb's copy holds only in-frame clones and misses some; the assay was immunoSEQ multiplex PCR. Here the sample spans roughly 60,000 clones, about 90% being singletons. The sample here was CD4+ or CD8+ T cells sorted from blood, taken in a trial of the OX40 agonist ivuxolimab. Every receptor here comes from an adult with an advanced solid tumor such as melanoma, head and neck, liver or kidney cancer. Both conserved end residues are part of each CDR3. The order of the fields is V gene, J gene, CDR3 protein.

v_gene: TRBV11-2
j_gene: TRBJ2-3
CDR3aa: CASSDFSDTQYF

v_gene: TRBV15
j_gene: TRBJ2-7
CDR3aa: CATSREKSGRWAYEQYF

v_gene: TRBV4-3
j_gene: TRBJ1-4
CDR3aa: CASSQASEGAREKLFF

v_gene: TRBV25-1
j_gene: TRBJ1-1
CDR3aa: CASTTGYNTEAFF

v_gene: TRBV1
j_gene: TRBJ2-1
CDR3aa: CTSSQTGLGGNEQFF

v_gene: TRBV27
j_gene: TRBJ2-7
CDR3aa: CASRRQGPSYEQYF

v_gene: TRBV9
j_gene: TRBJ1-1
CDR3aa: CASSDDRPNTEAFF

v_gene: TRBV15
j_gene: TRBJ1-5
CDR3aa: CATSVEDRGNQPQHF

v_gene: TRBV28
j_gene: TRBJ2-2
CDR3aa: CASSLNSLGEDRRTGELFF

v_gene: TRBV19
j_gene: TRBJ2-7
CDR3aa: CASSLGQGSSYEQYF

v_gene: TRBV5-8
j_gene: TRBJ2-7
CDR3aa: CASSLVLRAYEQYF

v_gene: TRBV25-1
j_gene: TRBJ2-4
CDR3aa: CASSEYSGRGDIQYF

v_gene: TRBV10-2
j_gene: TRBJ2-1
CDR3aa: CASSDPASGANEQFF

v_gene: TRBV6-6
j_gene: TRBJ2-7
CDR3aa: CASSTTSGSDEQYF

v_gene: TRBV7-2
j_gene: TRBJ2-7
CDR3aa: CASSKNYYGREEQYF

v_gene: TRBV7-8
j_gene: TRBJ2-3
CDR3aa: CASSLAGVTDTQYF

v_gene: TRBV29-1
j_gene: TRBJ2-2
CDR3aa: CSAQGGYTGELFF

v_gene: TRBV21-1
j_gene: TRBJ1-2
CDR3aa: CASSKDEETNYGYTF

v_gene: TRBV27
j_gene: TRBJ2-1
CDR3aa: CASSLVRDYNEQFF

v_gene: TRBV19
j_gene: TRBJ2-3
CDR3aa: CASSLGPYTDTQYF

v_gene: TRBV7-9
j_gene: TRBJ2-7
CDR3aa: CASSLGLGNYEQYF

v_gene: TRBV13
j_gene: TRBJ2-2
CDR3aa: CASSLGKNTGELFF

v_gene: TRBV6-1
j_gene: TRBJ2-7
CDR3aa: CASSSGLADEQYF

v_gene: TRBV5-1
j_gene: TRBJ2-1
CDR3aa: CASSLSDTSGSYNEQFF

v_gene: TRBV28
j_gene: TRBJ2-4
CDR3aa: CASSPRLAEGILAKNIQYF

v_gene: TRBV11-2
j_gene: TRBJ2-3
CDR3aa: CASSLGLSGGLVVTQYF

v_gene: TRBV29-1
j_gene: TRBJ2-7
CDR3aa: CSVEELVAGTSYEQYF

v_gene: TRBV5-4
j_gene: TRBJ1-2
CDR3aa: CASSAGDRADGYTF

v_gene: TRBV7-9
j_gene: TRBJ1-2
CDR3aa: CASSLGTGQTYYGYTF

v_gene: TRBV7-3
j_gene: TRBJ1-5
CDR3aa: CASSPLRGGNQPQHF

v_gene: TRBV11-2
j_gene: TRBJ2-3
CDR3aa: CASSLSFDTQYF

v_gene: TRBV6-5
j_gene: TRBJ1-1
CDR3aa: CASSYNGQANTEAFF

v_gene: TRBV21-1
j_gene: TRBJ2-1
CDR3aa: CASSKRRGAGDNEQFF

v_gene: TRBV11-3
j_gene: TRBJ2-7
CDR3aa: CASSSSGYEQYF

v_gene: TRBV15
j_gene: TRBJ2-7
CDR3aa: CATSGDTGQGFEQYF

v_gene: TRBV28
j_gene: TRBJ2-7
CDR3aa: CASRYRLGEQYF

v_gene: TRBV27
j_gene: TRBJ1-2
CDR3aa: CASNPGTGYGYTF

v_gene: TRBV29-1
j_gene: TRBJ2-3
CDR3aa: CSVDFGQGTDTQYF

v_gene: TRBV28
j_gene: TRBJ1-4
CDR3aa: CASNHRQGANEKLFF

v_gene: TRBV19
j_gene: TRBJ2-7
CDR3aa: CASSMSDLSYEQYF

v_gene: TRBV7-9
j_gene: TRBJ2-1
CDR3aa: CASSLGGSGRAPLYNEQFF

v_gene: TRBV27
j_gene: TRBJ2-7
CDR3aa: CASNPNGQGAYEQYF

v_gene: TRBV7-9
j_gene: TRBJ1-3
CDR3aa: CASSDSLEGSGNTIYF

v_gene: TRBV5-6
j_gene: TRBJ2-2
CDR3aa: CASSLEPNTGELFF

v_gene: TRBV7-9
j_gene: TRBJ2-5
CDR3aa: CASSRDTKKETQYF

v_gene: TRBV19
j_gene: TRBJ1-5
CDR3aa: CASTNWANGNQPQHF

v_gene: TRBV4-3
j_gene: TRBJ2-7
CDR3aa: CASSQDRSRSQYF

v_gene: TRBV28
j_gene: TRBJ2-1
CDR3aa: CASTTLEGENNEQFF

v_gene: TRBV19
j_gene: TRBJ2-5
CDR3aa: CASSILGGQETQYF

v_gene: TRBV6-1
j_gene: TRBJ2-3
CDR3aa: CASSERTGASTDTQYF

v_gene: TRBV4-1
j_gene: TRBJ2-7
CDR3aa: CASSPRVQVNSYEQYF

v_gene: TRBV14
j_gene: TRBJ2-7
CDR3aa: CASSQWDGPYEQYF

v_gene: TRBV4-3
j_gene: TRBJ2-5
CDR3aa: CASSQARGLGETQYF

v_gene: TRBV5-6
j_gene: -
CDR3aa: CASSSWTGTGVYEQYF